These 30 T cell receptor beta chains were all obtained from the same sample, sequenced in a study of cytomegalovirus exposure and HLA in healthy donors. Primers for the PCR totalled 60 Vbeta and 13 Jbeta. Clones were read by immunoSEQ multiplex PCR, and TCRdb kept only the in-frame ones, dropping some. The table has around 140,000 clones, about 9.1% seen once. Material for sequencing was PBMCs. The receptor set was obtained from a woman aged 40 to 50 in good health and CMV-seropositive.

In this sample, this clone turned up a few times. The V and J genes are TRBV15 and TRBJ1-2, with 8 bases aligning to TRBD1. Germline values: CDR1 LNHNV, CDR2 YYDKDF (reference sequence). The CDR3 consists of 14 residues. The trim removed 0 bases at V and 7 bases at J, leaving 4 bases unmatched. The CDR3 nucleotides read TGTGCCACCAGCAGAGATCAGACAGGGGCTGGCTACACCTTC. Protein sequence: CATSRDQTGAGYTF.

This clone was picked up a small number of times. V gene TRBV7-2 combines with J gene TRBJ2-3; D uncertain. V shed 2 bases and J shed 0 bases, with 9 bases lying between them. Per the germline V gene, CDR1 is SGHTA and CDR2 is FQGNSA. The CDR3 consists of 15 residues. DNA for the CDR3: TGTGCCAGCAGCTTATACACAGCTAGCACAGATACGCAGTATTTT. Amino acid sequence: CASSLYTASTDTQYF.

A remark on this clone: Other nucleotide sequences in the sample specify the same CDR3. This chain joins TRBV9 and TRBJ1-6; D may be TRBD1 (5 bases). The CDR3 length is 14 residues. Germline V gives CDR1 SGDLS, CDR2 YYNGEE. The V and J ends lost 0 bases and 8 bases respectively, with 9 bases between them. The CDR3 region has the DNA TGTGCCAGCAGCGTAGACGGGGGAGATTCACCCCTCCACTTT. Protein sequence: CASSVDGGDSPLHF.

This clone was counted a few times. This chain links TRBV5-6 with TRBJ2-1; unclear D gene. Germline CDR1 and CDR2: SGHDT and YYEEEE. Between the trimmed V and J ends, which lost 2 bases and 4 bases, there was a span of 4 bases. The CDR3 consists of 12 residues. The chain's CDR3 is CASSFLYNEQFF. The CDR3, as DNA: TGTGCCAGCAGCTTCCTGTACAATGAGCAGTTCTTC.

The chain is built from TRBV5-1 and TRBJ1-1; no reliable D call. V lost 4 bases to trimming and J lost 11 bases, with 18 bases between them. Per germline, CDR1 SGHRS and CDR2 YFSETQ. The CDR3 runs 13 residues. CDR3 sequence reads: CASSSTSRVEAFF. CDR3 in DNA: TGCGCCAGCAGCAGTACCTCGAGGGTGGAGGCTTTCTTT.

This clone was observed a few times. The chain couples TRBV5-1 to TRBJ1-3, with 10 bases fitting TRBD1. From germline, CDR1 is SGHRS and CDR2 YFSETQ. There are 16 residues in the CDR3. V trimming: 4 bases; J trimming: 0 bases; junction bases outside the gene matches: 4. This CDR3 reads CASSRDRGLSGNTIYF. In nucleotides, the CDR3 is TGCGCCAGCAGCCGGGACAGGGGCCTCTCTGGAAACACCATATATTTT.

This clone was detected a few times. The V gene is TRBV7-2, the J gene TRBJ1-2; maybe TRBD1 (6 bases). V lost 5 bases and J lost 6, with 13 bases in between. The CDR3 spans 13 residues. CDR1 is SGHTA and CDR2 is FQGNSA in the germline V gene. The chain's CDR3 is CASSPGHRHGYTF. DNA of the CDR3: TGTGCCAGCAGCCCGGGACATCGACATGGCTACACCTTC.

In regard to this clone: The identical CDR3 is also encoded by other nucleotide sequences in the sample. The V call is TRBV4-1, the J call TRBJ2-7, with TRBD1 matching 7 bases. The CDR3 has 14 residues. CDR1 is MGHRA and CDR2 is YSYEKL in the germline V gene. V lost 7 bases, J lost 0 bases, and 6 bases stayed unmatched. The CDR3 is CASKRTGSSYEQYF. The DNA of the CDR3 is TGCGCCAGCAAACGGACAGGCAGCTCCTACGAGCAGTACTTC.

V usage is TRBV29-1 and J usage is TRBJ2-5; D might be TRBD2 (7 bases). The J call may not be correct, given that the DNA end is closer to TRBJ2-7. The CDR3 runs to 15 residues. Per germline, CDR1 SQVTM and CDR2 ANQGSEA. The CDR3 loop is CSVAGGAGGRYEQYF. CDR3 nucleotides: TGCAGCGTGGCCGGAGGGGCCGGGGGGCGTTACGAGCAGTACTTC.

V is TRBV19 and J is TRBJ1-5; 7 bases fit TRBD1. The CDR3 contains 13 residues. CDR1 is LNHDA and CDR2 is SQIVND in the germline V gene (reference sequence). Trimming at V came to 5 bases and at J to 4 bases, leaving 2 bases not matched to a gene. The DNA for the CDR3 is TGTGCCAGTAGTTCACAGGGGAATCAGCCCCAGCATTTT. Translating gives CASSSQGNQPQHF. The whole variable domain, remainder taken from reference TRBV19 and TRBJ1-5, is DGGITQSPKYLFRKEGQNVTLSCEQNLNHDAMYWYRQDPGQGLRLIYYSQIVNDFQKGDIAEGYSVSREKKESFPLTVTSAQKNPTAFYLCASSSQGNQPQHFGDGTRLSIL.

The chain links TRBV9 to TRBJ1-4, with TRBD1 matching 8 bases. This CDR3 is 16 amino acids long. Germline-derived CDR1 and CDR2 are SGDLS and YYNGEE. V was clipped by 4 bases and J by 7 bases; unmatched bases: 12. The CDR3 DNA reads TGTGCCAGCAGCCCAACCGCCCCACAGGGGGGTGAAAAACTGTTTTTT. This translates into CASSPTAPQGGEKLFF. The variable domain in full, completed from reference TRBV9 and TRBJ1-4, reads DSGVTQTPKHLITATGQRVTLRCSPRSGDLSVYWYQQSLDQGLQFLIQYYNGEERAKGNILERFSAQQFPDLHSELNLSSLELGDSALYFCASSPTAPQGGEKLFFGSGTQLSVL.

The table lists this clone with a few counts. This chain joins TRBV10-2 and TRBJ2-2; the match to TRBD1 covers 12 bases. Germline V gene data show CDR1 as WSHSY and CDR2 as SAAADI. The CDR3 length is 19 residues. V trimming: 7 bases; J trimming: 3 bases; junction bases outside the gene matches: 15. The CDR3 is CASTPVLGTGGEYTGELFF. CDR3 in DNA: TGCGCCAGCACCCCTGTTTTGGGGACAGGGGGCGAGTACACCGGGGAGCTGTTTTTT.

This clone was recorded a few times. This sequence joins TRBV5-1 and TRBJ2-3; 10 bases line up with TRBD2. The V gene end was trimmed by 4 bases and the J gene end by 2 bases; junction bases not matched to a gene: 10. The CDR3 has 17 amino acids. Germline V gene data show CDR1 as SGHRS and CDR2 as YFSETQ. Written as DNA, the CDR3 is TGCGCCAGCAGCCTAACCGGGACTAGCGAATTCACAGATACGCAGTATTTT. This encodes CASSLTGTSEFTDTQYF.

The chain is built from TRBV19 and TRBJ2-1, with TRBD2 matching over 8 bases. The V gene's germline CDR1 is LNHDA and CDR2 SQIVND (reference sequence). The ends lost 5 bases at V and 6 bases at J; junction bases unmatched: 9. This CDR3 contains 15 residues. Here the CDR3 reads CASSSSGGSLNEQFF. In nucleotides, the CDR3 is TGTGCCAGTAGTTCAAGCGGGGGATCCCTCAATGAGCAGTTCTTC. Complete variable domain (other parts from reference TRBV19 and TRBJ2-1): DGGITQSPKYLFRKEGQNVTLSCEQNLNHDAMYWYRQDPGQGLRLIYYSQIVNDFQKGDIAEGYSVSREKKESFPLTVTSAQKNPTAFYLCASSSSGGSLNEQFFGPGTRLTVL.

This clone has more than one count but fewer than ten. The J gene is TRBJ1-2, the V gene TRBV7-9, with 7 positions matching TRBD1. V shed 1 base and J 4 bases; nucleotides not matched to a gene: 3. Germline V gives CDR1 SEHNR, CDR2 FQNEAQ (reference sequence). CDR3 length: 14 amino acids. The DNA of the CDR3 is TGTGCCAGCAGCTTAGACCCAGGGGGCTATGGCTACACCTTC. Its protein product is CASSLDPGGYGYTF.

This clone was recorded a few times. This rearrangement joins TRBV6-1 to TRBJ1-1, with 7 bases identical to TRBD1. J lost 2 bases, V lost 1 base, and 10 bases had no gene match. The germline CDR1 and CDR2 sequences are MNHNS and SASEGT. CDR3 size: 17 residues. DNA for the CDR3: TGTGCCAGCAGTGAAGATATTTTAGGAGGGGGCAACACTGAAGCTTTCTTT. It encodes CASSEDILGGGNTEAFF.

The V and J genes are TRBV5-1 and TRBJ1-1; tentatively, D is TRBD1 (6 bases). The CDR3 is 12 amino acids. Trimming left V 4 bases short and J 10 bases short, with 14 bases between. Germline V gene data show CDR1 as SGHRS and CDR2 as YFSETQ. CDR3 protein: CASSLGDRTAFF. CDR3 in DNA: TGCGCCAGCAGCCTCGGAGACAGGACAGCTTTCTTT.

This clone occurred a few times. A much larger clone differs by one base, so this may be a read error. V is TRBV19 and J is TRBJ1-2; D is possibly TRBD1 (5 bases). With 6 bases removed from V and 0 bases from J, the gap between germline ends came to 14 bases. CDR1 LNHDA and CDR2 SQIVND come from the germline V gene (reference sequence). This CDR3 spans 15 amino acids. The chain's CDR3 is CASRPGGIPNYGYTF. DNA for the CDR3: TGTGCCAGTAGGCCCGGGGGGATTCCTAACTATGGCTACACCTTC.

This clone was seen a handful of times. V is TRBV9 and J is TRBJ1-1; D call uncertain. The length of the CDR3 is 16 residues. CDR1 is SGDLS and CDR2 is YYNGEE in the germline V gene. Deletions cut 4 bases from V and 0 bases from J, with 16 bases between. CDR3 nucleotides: TGTGCCAGCAGCTCTCACCCCATGGCGGTGAACACTGAAGCTTTCTTT. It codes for CASSSHPMAVNTEAFF.

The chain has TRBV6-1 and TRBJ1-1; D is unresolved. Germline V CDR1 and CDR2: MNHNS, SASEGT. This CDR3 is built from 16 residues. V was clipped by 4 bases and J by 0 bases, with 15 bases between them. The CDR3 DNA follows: TGTGCCAGCAGTGGTATGGAGGAGACAATGAACACTGAAGCTTTCTTT. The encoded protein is CASSGMEETMNTEAFF.

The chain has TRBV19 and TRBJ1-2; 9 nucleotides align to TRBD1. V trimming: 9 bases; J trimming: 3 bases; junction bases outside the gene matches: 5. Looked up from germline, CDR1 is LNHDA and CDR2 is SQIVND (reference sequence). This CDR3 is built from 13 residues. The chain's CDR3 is CASGGQGDYGYTF. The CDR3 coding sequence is TGTGCCAGCGGGGGACAGGGCGACTATGGCTACACCTTC.

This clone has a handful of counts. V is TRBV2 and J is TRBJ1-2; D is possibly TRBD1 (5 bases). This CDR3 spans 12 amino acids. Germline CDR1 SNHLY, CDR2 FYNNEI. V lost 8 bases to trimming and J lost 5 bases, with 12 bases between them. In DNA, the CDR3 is TGTGCCAGCGAACAGGCAAAGTATGGCTACACCTTC. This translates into CASEQAKYGYTF.

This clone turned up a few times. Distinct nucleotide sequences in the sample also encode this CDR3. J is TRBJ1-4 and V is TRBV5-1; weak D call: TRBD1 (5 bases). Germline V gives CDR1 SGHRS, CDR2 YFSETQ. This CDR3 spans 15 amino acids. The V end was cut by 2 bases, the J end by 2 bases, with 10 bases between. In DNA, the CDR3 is TGCGCCAGCAGCTTAACTGGGGCCACTAATGAAAAACTGTTTTTT. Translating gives CASSLTGATNEKLFF.

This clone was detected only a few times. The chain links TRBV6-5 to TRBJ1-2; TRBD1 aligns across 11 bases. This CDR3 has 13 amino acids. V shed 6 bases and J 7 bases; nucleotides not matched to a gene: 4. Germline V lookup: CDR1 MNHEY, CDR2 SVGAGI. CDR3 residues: CASRGQGVGGYTF. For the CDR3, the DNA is TGTGCCAGCAGGGGACAGGGGGTGGGTGGCTACACCTTC.

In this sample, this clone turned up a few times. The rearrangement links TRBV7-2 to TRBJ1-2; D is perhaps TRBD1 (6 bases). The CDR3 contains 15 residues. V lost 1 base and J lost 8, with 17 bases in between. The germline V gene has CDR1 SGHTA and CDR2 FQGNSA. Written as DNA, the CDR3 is TGTGCCAGCAGCTTAGTTGAGCGGGGGGCCAGGGGCTACACCTTC. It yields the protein CASSLVERGARGYTF.

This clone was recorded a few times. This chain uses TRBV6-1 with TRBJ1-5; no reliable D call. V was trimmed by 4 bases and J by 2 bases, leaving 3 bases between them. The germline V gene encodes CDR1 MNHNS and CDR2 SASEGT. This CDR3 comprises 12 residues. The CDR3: CASSVGNQPQHF. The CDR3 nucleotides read TGTGCCAGCAGTGTCGGCAATCAGCCCCAGCATTTT.

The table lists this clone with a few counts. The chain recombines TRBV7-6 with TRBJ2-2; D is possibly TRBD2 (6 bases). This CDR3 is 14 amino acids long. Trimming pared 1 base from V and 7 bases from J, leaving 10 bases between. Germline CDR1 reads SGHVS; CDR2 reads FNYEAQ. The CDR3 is CASSLGSGVGELFF. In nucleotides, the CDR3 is TGTGCCAGCAGCTTAGGTAGCGGAGTCGGGGAGCTGTTTTTT.

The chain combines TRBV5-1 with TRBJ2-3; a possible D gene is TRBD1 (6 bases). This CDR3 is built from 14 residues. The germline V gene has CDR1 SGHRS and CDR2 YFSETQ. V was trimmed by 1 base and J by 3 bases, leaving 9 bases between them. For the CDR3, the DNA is TGCGCCAGCAGCTTGCCACAGGGAACAGATACGCAGTATTTT. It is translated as CASSLPQGTDTQYF. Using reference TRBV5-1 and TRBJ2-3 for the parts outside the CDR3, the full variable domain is KAGVTQTPRYLIKTRGQQVTLSCSPISGHRSVSWYQQTPGQGLQFLFEYFSETQRNKGNFPGRFSGRQFSNSRSEMNVSTLELGDSALYLCASSLPQGTDTQYFGPGTRLTVL.

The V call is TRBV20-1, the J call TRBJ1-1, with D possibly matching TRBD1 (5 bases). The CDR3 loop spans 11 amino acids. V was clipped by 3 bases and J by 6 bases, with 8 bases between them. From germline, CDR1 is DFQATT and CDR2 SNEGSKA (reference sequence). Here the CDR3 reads CSASREAEAFF. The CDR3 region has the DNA TGCAGTGCTAGCAGGGAAGCTGAAGCTTTCTTT.

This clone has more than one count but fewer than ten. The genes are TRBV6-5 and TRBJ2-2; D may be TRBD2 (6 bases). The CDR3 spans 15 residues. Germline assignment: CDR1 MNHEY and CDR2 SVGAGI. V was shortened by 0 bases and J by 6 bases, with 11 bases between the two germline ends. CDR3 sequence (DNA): TGTGCCAGCAGTTACTCGGAGGGCCCCCCCGGGGAGCTGTTTTTT. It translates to CASSYSEGPPGELFF.